This T cell receptor beta chain was sequenced for a study of shared clonotypes between healthy human individuals. The study's findings and limits: Compared with memory subsets, naive subsets generally had larger estimated richness. The sampled material consisted only of blood, and tissue repertoires are likely to differ. Naive CD4 clonotypes overlapped across a handful of donors at 4.5% to 5.5%.

The CDR3 extends over 15 amino acids. CDR1 is SGHVS and CDR2 is FQNEAQ in the germline V gene. Trimming removed 1 base from V and 0 bases from J, with 9 bases in between. The data were produced by immunoSEQ multiplex PCR, yet TCRdb's version contains in-frame clones alone and is incomplete. Of approximately 2.1 million clones detected, approximately 95% appear once; the ten largest clones hold 0.35% to 0.45%. As to this clone: Antigen specificity is unknown.

The sample taken for sequencing was naive CD4+ T cells from PBMCs. Documented subset: CD45RA+ positively selected. This clonotype was obtained from a young man in good health. Some clones in this sample may be carry-over from other donors' samples. This chain uses TRBV7-8 with TRBJ1-1; no firm D call. DNA of the CDR3: TGTGCCAGCAGCTTAGTGCCAGACGTGAACACTGAAGCTTTCTTT. It encodes CASSLVPDVNTEAFF.